This TCR beta chain was retrieved from a study of radiation and T cells in renal cell carcinoma. Findings of the study overall: No pretreatment tumor biopsies were available for baseline clonotypes. In blood, top tumor clones expanded by 2 weeks, shrinking by 4.

This sample's time point: baseline pretreatment blood. Treatment reported: 15 Gy SBRT to primary tumor, nephrectomy 4 weeks later. After SBRT, blood was collected at 2 and 4 weeks, plus baseline. With regard to this clone: Its antigen is unidentified.

Sequencing used immunoSEQ multiplex PCR; TCRdb keeps in-frame clones, though not all of them. The sample carries approximately 110,000 clones, 80% to 85% recorded once. Germline V gene sequence: CDR1 SGHRS, CDR2 YFSETQ. V lost 4 bases and J lost 5, with 9 bases in between. The CDR3 is 12 residues long. V and J are TRBV5-1 and TRBJ2-5; D perhaps matches TRBD1 (6 bases). The source of this sequence is a woman aged 55-75 years with renal cell carcinoma. The sequencing here drew on blood, taken from a patient whose treatment included radiotherapy and nephrectomy. The CDR3 DNA follows: TGCGCCAGCAGCACAGGGCGGGAGACCCAGTACTTC. Translating it yields CASSTGRETQYF.